Each of the 27 T cell receptor beta chains below was sequenced from the same sample in a study of blood T cells in healthy people across ages. It was with a sample-barcoded 5' primer and a J-beta primer mix that a second PCR of roughly 6 to 12 cycles was run. Each CDR3 protein gets one entry after TCRdb re-called the 5' RACE reads with MiXCR. This sample yields about 1 million distinct CDR3 sequences, of which under 55% are seen a single time; 18% belongs to the top ten. Sequencing was carried out using blood. The receptors were gathered from a woman aged 55-70 years in good health.

This clonotype occurred a few times. V usage is TRBV20-1 and J usage is TRBJ1-2, with D uncertain. Germline CDR1 reads DFQATT; CDR2 reads SNEGSKA (reference sequence). The V end was cut by 5 bases, the J end by 8 bases, with 9 bases between. The CDR3 totals 10 residues. The CDR3 here is CSAWAGGYTF. The CDR3 DNA reads TGCAGTGCTTGGGCCGGCGGCTACACCTTC.

This clonotype turned up a few times. The gene calls are TRBV6-5 and TRBJ2-7, with 13 bases that match TRBD2. CDR3 length: 19 amino acids. The germline V gene encodes CDR1 MNHEY and CDR2 SVGAGI. The V and J ends lost 1 base and 0 bases, in that order; junction bases with no gene match: 9. CDR3 in DNA: TGTGCCAGCAGTTACTTCCCGGGACTAGCGGGATCCAGCTCCTACGAGCAGTACTTC. Protein: CASSYFPGLAGSSSYEQYF.

V and J are TRBV12-3 or TRBV12-4 and TRBJ2-7, with D unresolved. The V gene lost 5 bases and the J gene lost 3 bases, with 11 bases spanning the gap. The CDR3 totals 13 residues. The CDR3 here is CASSAGPFYEQYF. The CDR3 coding sequence is TGTGCCAGCAGTGCCGGGCCCTTCTACGAGCAGTACTTC.

This chain connects TRBV3-1 to TRBJ2-5, with D perhaps matching TRBD1 (6 bases). This CDR3 comprises 15 residues. Germline V gene sequence: CDR1 LGHDT, CDR2 YNNKEL (reference sequence). V lost 1 base and J lost 2, with 11 bases in between. In DNA form, the CDR3 reads TGTGCCAGCAGCCAAGCCGGGACATTTCAAGAGACCCAGTACTTC. It encodes CASSQAGTFQETQYF.

This clonotype was observed a few times. The chain links TRBV20-1 to TRBJ2-1; unclear D gene. With 5 bases removed from V and 4 bases from J, the gap between germline ends came to 12 bases. The CDR3 consists of 13 residues. Germline values: CDR1 DFQATT, CDR2 SNEGSKA (reference sequence). CDR3 bases: TGCAGTGCTCGCCGGCTCGGGTACAATGAGCAGTTCTTC. This sequence encodes CSARRLGYNEQFF.

In this sample, this clonotype turned up many times. The V gene is TRBV27, the J gene TRBJ2-6; 7 bases are shared with TRBD1. Unmatched junction bases numbered 7, after V lost 5 bases and J lost 9 bases. Looked up from germline, CDR1 is MNHEY and CDR2 is SMNVEV (reference sequence). This CDR3 is 14 amino acids long. CDR3 DNA sequence: TGTGCCAGCAGTACTCCCGGGACAGTCAACGTCCTGACTTTC. It specifies CASSTPGTVNVLTF.

This clonotype has just one count. The chain carries TRBV30 and TRBJ2-5; 9 bases fit TRBD1. From germline, CDR1 is GTSNPN and CDR2 SVGIG (reference sequence). The CDR3 consists of 13 residues. J lost 5 bases, V lost 5 bases, and 6 bases had no gene match. In DNA form, the CDR3 reads TGTGCCTGGGGCAAAGGACAGGGGGAGACCCAGTACTTC. This gives the protein CAWGKGQGETQYF.

The V call is TRBV20-1, the J call TRBJ1-5; D call uncertain. Per the germline V gene, CDR1 is DFQATT and CDR2 is SNEGSKA (reference sequence). V was cut by 4 bases and J by 5 bases, with 18 bases left in between. There are 15 residues in the CDR3. The CDR3 DNA is TGCAGTGCTACGAACCAGCGGCGAATGTATCAGCCCCAGCATTTT. Amino acids: CSATNQRRMYQPQHF.

There are a few counts of this clonotype. The J gene is TRBJ2-7, the V gene TRBV13; 12 bases match TRBD2. Germline V lookup: CDR1 PRHDT, CDR2 FYEKMQ (reference sequence). J was trimmed by 5 bases and V by 5 bases; bases with no gene match: 13. The CDR3 consists of 17 residues. This CDR3 reads CASSHTMTSGSFDEQYF. The CDR3 coding sequence is TGTGCCAGCAGCCACACCATGACTAGCGGGAGTTTCGACGAGCAGTACTTC.

This clonotype was found a few times. The chain joins TRBV2 to TRBJ2-5, with 10 bases that match TRBD2. The DNA matches TRBJ2-7 better at its end, which makes the J call doubtful. Germline V gives CDR1 SNHLY, CDR2 FYNNEI. The CDR3 contains 14 residues. CDR3 amino acids: CASMYSGRTDEQYF. CDR3 DNA sequence: TGTGCCAGCATGTATAGCGGGAGGACAGACGAGCAGTACTTC.

The chain is built from TRBV20-1 and TRBJ2-5; 10 nucleotides agree with TRBD2. The V and J ends lost 3 bases and 11 bases, in that order; junction bases with no gene match: 21. Germline loops: CDR1 DFQATT, CDR2 SNEGSKA (reference sequence). The CDR3 spans 17 residues. CDR3 protein: CSARRQGLAGALVEQYF. CDR3 DNA: TGCAGTGCTAGGCGGCAGGGGCTAGCGGGAGCCCTGGTTGAGCAGTACTTC.

This clonotype was detected a few times. J is TRBJ1-4 and V is TRBV7-8, with TRBD1 matching over 9 bases. This CDR3 has 14 residues. In germline, CDR1 is SGHVS, CDR2 FQNEAQ. V was clipped by 4 bases and J by 7 bases; unmatched bases: 4. The CDR3 nucleotides are TGTGCCAGCAGCTCGGACAGGGGTGGTGAAAAACTGTTTTTT. Protein sequence: CASSSDRGGEKLFF.

The table lists this clonotype with a few counts. The V gene is TRBV12-3 or TRBV12-4, the J gene TRBJ2-5; TRBD2 aligns across 12 bases. The CDR3 spans 16 residues. V was clipped by 6 bases and J by 1 base; unmatched bases: 6. The CDR3 region has the DNA TGTGCCAGCAGCCCCGGGACTAGCGGGCCCCAAGAGACCCAGTACTTC. Its translation is CASSPGTSGPQETQYF.

This clonotype has a handful of counts. The J gene is TRBJ2-7, the V gene TRBV27; weak D call: TRBD2 (6 bases). CDR1 MNHEY and CDR2 SMNVEV come from the germline V gene (reference sequence). Trimming removed 7 bases at V and 5 bases at J, with 21 bases between. The CDR3 has 15 amino acids. The CDR3 loop reads CASNPREKAFHEQYF. The CDR3 DNA reads as TGTGCCAGCAACCCTCGGGAGAAGGCCTTCCACGAGCAGTACTTC.

The J gene is TRBJ1-1, the V gene TRBV20-1; D is unclear. Germline assignment: CDR1 DFQATT and CDR2 SNEGSKA (reference sequence). This CDR3 is built from 14 residues. V lost 6 bases to trimming and J lost 4 bases, with 18 bases between them. This chain's CDR3 is CSADAGSLATEAFF. The CDR3 DNA sequence: TGCAGTGCCGACGCCGGTTCCTTGGCCACTGAAGCTTTCTTT.

This sequence joins TRBV20-1 and TRBJ2-1; a possible D gene is TRBD1 (6 bases). Trimming took off 0 bases at V and 4 bases at J, with 10 bases between the two ends. This CDR3 has 14 amino acids. Germline values: CDR1 DFQATT, CDR2 SNEGSKA (reference sequence). CDR3 bases: TGCAGTGCTAGAGACGCAGGACAGTACAATGAGCAGTTCTTC. This encodes CSARDAGQYNEQFF.

This clonotype was recorded many times. V and J are TRBV4-2 and TRBJ2-7; 10 nucleotides agree with TRBD2. The CDR3 contains 15 residues. V gave up 2 bases and J gave up 5 bases; unmatched junction bases: 6. Germline values: CDR1 LGHNA, CDR2 YNFKEQ. CDR3 coding DNA: TGTGCCAGCAGCCAACAATACGGGACTAGCGACGAGCAGTACTTC. Its protein is CASSQQYGTSDEQYF.

V is TRBV28 and J is TRBJ2-7, with unresolved D. CDR3 length equals 16 residues. The V end was cut by 3 bases, the J end by 2 bases, with 17 bases between. The germline V gene encodes CDR1 MDHEN and CDR2 SYDVKM. In nucleotides, the CDR3 is TGTGCCAGCAGTTTTTTTCGAGTCTCAAGACCCTACGAGCAGTACTTC. It encodes CASSFFRVSRPYEQYF.

This clonotype was seen more than once but under ten times. The V call is TRBV5-1, the J call TRBJ2-3; 9 positions match TRBD1. Germline V gene sequence: CDR1 SGHRS, CDR2 YFSETQ. V lost 0 bases and J lost 2; bases outside the gene matches: 4. The CDR3 runs to 16 residues. The CDR3 reads CASSLAGQGDTDTQYF. DNA of the CDR3: TGCGCCAGCAGCTTGGCGGGACAGGGAGACACAGATACGCAGTATTTT.

This clonotype has a handful of counts. This may be a read error, as it is one base from a much larger clone. This chain uses TRBV13 with TRBJ2-5; TRBD2 matches at 7 bases. The CDR3 loop spans 15 amino acids. Per germline, CDR1 PRHDT and CDR2 FYEKMQ (reference sequence). J was trimmed by 11 bases and V by 1 base; bases with no gene match: 13. The CDR3 coding sequence is TGTGCCAGCAGCTTAGCTGGGACTATCTACAATGAGCAGTACTTC. This gives the protein CASSLAGTIYNEQYF.

V and J are TRBV9 and TRBJ2-7, with TRBD2 matching over 7 bases. The CDR3 spans 15 residues. CDR1 and CDR2 (germline): SGDLS, YYNGEE. V gave up 4 bases and J gave up 2 bases; unmatched junction bases: 9. The CDR3 here is CASSPGGVLTYEQYF. The CDR3 nucleotides are TGTGCCAGCAGCCCGGGGGGAGTTCTAACCTACGAGCAGTACTTC.

This sequence joins TRBV5-1 and TRBJ2-1; either TRBD1 or TRBD2 may fit D (6 bases each). CDR3 length equals 15 residues. V lost 6 bases, J lost 9 bases, and 22 bases lay in between. Germline V CDR1 and CDR2: SGHRS, YFSETQ. The CDR3: CASTTNRGQTVEQFF. Written as DNA, the CDR3 is TGCGCCAGCACCACGAACCGGGGGCAAACGGTTGAGCAGTTCTTC.

The genes are TRBV20-1 and TRBJ2-1; D is possibly TRBD1 (6 bases). CDR1 DFQATT and CDR2 SNEGSKA come from the germline V gene (reference sequence). Trimming shortened V by 8 bases and J by 4 bases, and 21 bases separated the two germline ends. The CDR3 is 15 amino acids. CDR3 bases: TGCAGTTCAAAGCCGTGGACAGCCCCATACAATGAGCAGTTCTTC. Amino acid sequence: CSSKPWTAPYNEQFF.

This chain links TRBV20-1 with TRBJ1-1, with a weak D call TRBD1 (5 bases). The CDR3 sequence is 12 residues long. The V and J ends lost 1 base and 3 bases respectively, with 6 bases between them. CDR1 is DFQATT, CDR2 SNEGSKA, per germline (reference sequence). CDR3 amino acids: CSARGGDTEAFF. Here the CDR3 DNA reads TGCAGTGCTAGAGGGGGGGACACTGAAGCTTTCTTT.

The CDR3 region has the DNA TGTGCCAGCAGTTATTCGCAGGGTCCGGTAGGCAATGAGCAGTTCTTC. Translated, it gives CASSYSQGPVGNEQFF. V usage is TRBV27 and J usage is TRBJ2-1, with a weak D call TRBD1 (5 bases). The CDR3 is made up of 16 amino acids. The germline V gene encodes CDR1 MNHEY and CDR2 SMNVEV (reference sequence). The germline V and J ends were trimmed by 4 bases and 6 bases, with 19 bases remaining between them.

This chain connects TRBV15 to TRBJ2-3; 10 nucleotides align to TRBD2. Unmatched junction bases numbered 11, after V lost 0 bases and J lost 5 bases. This CDR3 is built from 18 residues. Per germline, CDR1 LNHNV and CDR2 YYDKDF (reference sequence). CDR3 in amino acids: CATSREGSSGSKVDTQYF. The CDR3 DNA reads TGTGCCACCAGCAGAGAAGGATCTAGCGGGAGTAAAGTAGATACGCAGTATTTT.

The chain carries TRBV27 and TRBJ2-3; 9 bases align to TRBD1. In germline, CDR1 is MNHEY, CDR2 SMNVEV (reference sequence). V was clipped by 7 bases and J by 3 bases; unmatched bases: 14. The CDR3 is made up of 17 amino acids. CDR3 region: CASTRIWGTGSTDTQYF. CDR3 nucleotides: TGTGCCAGCACTAGAATATGGGGGACAGGGAGTACAGATACGCAGTATTTT.